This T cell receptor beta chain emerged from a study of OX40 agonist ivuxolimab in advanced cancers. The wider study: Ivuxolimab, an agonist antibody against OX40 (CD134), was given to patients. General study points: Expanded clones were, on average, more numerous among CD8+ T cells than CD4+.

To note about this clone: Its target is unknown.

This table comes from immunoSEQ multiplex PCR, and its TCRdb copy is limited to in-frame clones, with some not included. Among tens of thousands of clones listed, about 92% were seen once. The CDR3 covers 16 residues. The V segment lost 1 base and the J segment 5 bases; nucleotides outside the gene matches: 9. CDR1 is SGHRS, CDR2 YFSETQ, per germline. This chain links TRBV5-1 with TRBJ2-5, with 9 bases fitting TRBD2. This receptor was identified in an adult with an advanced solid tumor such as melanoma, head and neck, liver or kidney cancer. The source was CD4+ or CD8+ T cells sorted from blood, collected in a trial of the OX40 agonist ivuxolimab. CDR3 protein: CASSLSGRGGQETQYF. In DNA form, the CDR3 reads TGCGCCAGCAGCTTGAGTGGGCGGGGGGGCCAGGAGACCCAGTACTTC. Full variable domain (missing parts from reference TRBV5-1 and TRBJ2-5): KAGVTQTPRYLIKTRGQQVTLSCSPISGHRSVSWYQQTPGQGLQFLFEYFSETQRNKGNFPGRFSGRQFSNSRSEMNVSTLELGDSALYLCASSLSGRGGQETQYFGPGTRLLVL.